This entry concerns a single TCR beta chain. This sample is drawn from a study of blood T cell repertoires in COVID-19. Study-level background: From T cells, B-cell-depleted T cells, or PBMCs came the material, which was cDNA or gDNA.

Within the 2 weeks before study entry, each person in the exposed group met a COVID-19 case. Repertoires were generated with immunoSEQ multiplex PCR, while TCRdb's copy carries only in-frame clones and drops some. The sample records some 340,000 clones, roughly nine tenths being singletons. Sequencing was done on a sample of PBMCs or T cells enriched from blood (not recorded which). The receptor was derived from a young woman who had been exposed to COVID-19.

The chain's CDR3 is CSVEGARGQETQYF. The DNA for the CDR3 is TGCAGCGTTGAAGGGGCCAGGGGTCAGGAGACCCAGTACTTC. This sequence joins TRBV29-1 and TRBJ2-5, with a possible D match to TRBD1 (6 bases). CDR1 and CDR2 from the germline V gene are SQVTM and ANQGSEA. The CDR3 totals 14 residues. The V end was cut by 1 base, the J end by 5 bases, with 14 bases between. Full variable domain (missing parts from reference TRBV29-1 and TRBJ2-5): SAVISQKPSRDICQRGTSLTIQCQVDSQVTMMFWYRQQPGQSLTLIATANQGSEATYESGFVIDKFPISRPNLTFSTLTVSNMSPEDSSIYLCSVEGARGQETQYFGPGTRLLVL.